A selection of T cell receptor beta chains follows, all from one sample in a study of blood T cell repertoires in COVID-19. Sequencing was performed with immunoSEQ multiplex PCR; in TCRdb, only in-frame clones are kept and a portion is missing. The repertoire has around 190,000 clones, around 90% of them found once; the top ten carry 4% to 5%. The sequenced sample was peripheral blood. These receptors were taken from a human donor in a cohort sampled during active COVID-19. Each CDR3 is given without its conserved first and last residue. The order of the fields is clone size, CDR3 length, V gene, D gene, CDR3 protein. D genes are given only for firm matches. Rows may omit the clone size; those that give it use once, few, many or a size class.

>once|13|TRBV14|-
ASSSRPGSAGELF
>-|12|TRBV9|-
ASSHGQMNTEAF
>-|12|TRBV18|-
ASSHEAGSYEQF
>-|13|TRBV6-5|TRBD1
ASSYGTGSGNTIY
>-|9|TRBV6-2/TRBV6-3|-
ASSRTDEQY
>-|13|TRBV5-6|TRBD2
ASSWWEGRWEEQY
>-|13|TRBV9|TRBD2
ASSARGGPFGEQF
>-|14|TRBV4-3|TRBD1
ASRDTGTGGFYGYT
>-|11|TRBV12-5|-
ASAISSSYEQY
>-|13|TRBV10-3|-
AINPGHQLATEAF
>-|13|TRBV5-1|TRBD2
ASSSLPGRGETQY
>-|12|TRBV9|-
ASSVDNRATEAF
>-|14|TRBV29-1|-
SVEVGTTGGWYGYT
>-|12|TRBV6-5|TRBD1
ASSYGQGAAEAF
>-|14|TRBV6-2/TRBV6-3|TRBD1
ASSYSSGQGSYEQY
>-|10|TRBV12-3/TRBV12-4|-
ASSWRSDTQY
>-|13|TRBV7-9|TRBD1
ASSDKTGSGNTIY
>-|16|TRBV3-1/TRBV3-2|-
ASSQEPRTDYSNQPQH
>-|12|TRBV9|-
ASSPTRGNTEAF
>-|13|TRBV28|TRBD1
ASSLIGGGDSPLH
>-|11|TRBV4-1|-
ASSQAQSYEQY
>-|12|TRBV11-2|-
ASSVQGINTEAF
>-|13|TRBV11-2|TRBD2
ASSAGTRIQETQY
>once|11|TRBV24-1|-
ATSRDSNQPQH
>-|12|TRBV7-9|-
ASSRGSSYNEQF
>-|14|TRBV11-3|-
ASSLNPSRTNYGYT
>-|17|TRBV5-1|TRBD2
ASSTGLAGGTRVFDEQF
>-|10|TRBV6-2/TRBV6-3|-
ASSPRGYEQF
>-|16|TRBV15|TRBD1
ATSTDRGSVQGVQKLF
>-|12|TRBV7-8|-
ASSLAAVSYEQY
>-|12|TRBV6-5|-
ASSGTGAYNEQF
>-|12|TRBV3-1/TRBV3-2|TRBD1
ASSQSDRGYGYT
>few|13|TRBV7-2|TRBD2
ASSPGVAGGNAQY
>-|13|TRBV12-5|-
ASGLGAGETDTQY
>-|13|TRBV19|TRBD2
ASIDERRETYEQY
>-|12|TRBV11-2|TRBD2
ASSPWTSSDTQY
>-|14|TRBV4-2|TRBD1
ASSLLGTGNTGELF
>-|11|TRBV6-2/TRBV6-3|-
ASSYSESTEAF
>-|10|TRBV7-6|-
ASSLSRETQY
>-|13|TRBV6-5|TRBD2
ASKLTGGQSYEQY
>-|14|TRBV9|TRBD2
ASSPDPSGSNGEQY
>-|13|TRBV6-6|-
ASSEQGAGNQPQH
>-|13|TRBV4-1|TRBD1
ASSQGTAFSYEQY
>-|14|TRBV5-4|-
ASSRELAVSPYEQY
>-|11|TRBV10-2|TRBD1
ASGGTAGNTIY
>once|11|TRBV15|-
ATSRKYNQPQH
>-|12|TRBV4-2|-
ASSQGSVSYEQY
>once|12|TRBV6-2/TRBV6-3|-
ASSPRVNNSPLH
>-|11|TRBV9|TRBD2
ASSALSGRALF
>-|13|TRBV11-2|-
ASSFGRGSYNEQF
>-|14|TRBV27|-
ASGSVHFSGANVLT
>-|16|TRBV25-1|-
ASSPVIGSGKNTGELF
>once|11|TRBV6-4|-
ASSDSERNEQF
>-|11|TRBV24-1|-
ATSEGASETQY
>-|13|TRBV27|TRBD1
ASSPTGTGDDEQY